This TCR beta chain was retrieved from a study of control samples from healthy donors and cancer patients. This CDR3 has 15 residues. Trimming took 0 bases from V and 1 from J, leaving 9 bases between them. CDR1 and CDR2 (germline): MGHRA, YSYEKL. Profiled with immunoSEQ multiplex PCR; TCRdb holds only in-frame clones, not every one. The sample includes approximately 90,000 clones, 85% to 95% seen only once; the top ten take over 1.3%. V is TRBV4-1 and J is TRBJ1-1, with unresolved D. The TCR sequence derives from a woman aged 25 to 39 in good health. The sequenced sample was blood. In DNA form, the CDR3 reads TGCGCCAGCAGCCAAGACCCCCGAGGGAACACTGAAGCTTTCTTT. This sequence encodes CASSQDPRGNTEAFF.